Listed below are T cell receptor beta chains from one sample, sequenced in a study of T cells in tuberculosis. Method: immunoSEQ multiplex PCR; TCRdb's copy keeps in-frame clones and lacks some. The sample shows about 45,000 clones, less than 95% of them seen only once. The sequencing sample was made of PBMCs. These receptors all stem from a donor aged 10-29 years with latent tuberculosis or without tuberculosis infection. Some clones in this sample may be carry-over from other donors' samples. CDR3s leave out the opening cysteine and the closing phenylalanine or tryptophan.

TRBV30	TRBJ2-6	AWSRGGLGANVLT
TRBV9	TRBJ2-1	ASSTTSGTHNEQF
TRBV14	TRBJ1-3	ASSGQTEQINTIY
TRBV7-2	TRBJ1-1	ASSLQMNTEAF
TRBV6-5	TRBJ2-2	ASRRNPGELF
TRBV5-4	TRBJ2-7	ASSRDRVSSYEQY
TRBV7-8	TRBJ2-5	ASNDRDTVETQY
TRBV19	TRBJ1-4	ASSITAKATNEKLF
TRBV6-4	TRBJ1-3	ASCRGNTIY
TRBV5-1	TRBJ2-5	ASSYGAVRTQY
TRBV29-1	TRBJ2-1	SFRPGLARYNEQF
TRBV30	TRBJ2-3	AWKPLAGRNTDTQY
TRBV7-9	TRBJ2-1	ASSLDNNEQF
TRBV7-2	TRBJ1-2	ASSLVGTDPYGYT
TRBV9	TRBJ1-1	ASSLVPAGVRTEAF
TRBV28	TRBJ2-5	ASRAMSSGKRQETQY
TRBV19	TRBJ2-1	ASSSMGVVSQF
TRBV12-5	TRBJ1-5	ASGLGQASNQPQH
TRBV9	TRBJ1-5	ASSADSELEPQH
TRBV6-5	TRBJ2-7	ASSPRSGSFHEQY